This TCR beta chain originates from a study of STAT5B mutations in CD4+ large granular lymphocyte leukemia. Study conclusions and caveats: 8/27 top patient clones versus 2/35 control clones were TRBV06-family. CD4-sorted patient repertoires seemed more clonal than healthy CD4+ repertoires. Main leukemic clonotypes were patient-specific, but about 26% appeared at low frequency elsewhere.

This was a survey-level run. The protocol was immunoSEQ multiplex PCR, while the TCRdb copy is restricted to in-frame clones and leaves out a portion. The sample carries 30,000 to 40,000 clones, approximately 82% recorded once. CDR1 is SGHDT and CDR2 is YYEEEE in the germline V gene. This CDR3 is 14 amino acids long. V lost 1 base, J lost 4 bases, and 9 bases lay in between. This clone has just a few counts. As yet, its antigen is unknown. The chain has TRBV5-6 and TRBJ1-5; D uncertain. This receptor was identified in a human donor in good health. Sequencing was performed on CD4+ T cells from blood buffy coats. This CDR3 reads CASSLRRGNQPQHF. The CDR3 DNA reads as TGTGCCAGCAGCTTGAGAAGAGGGAATCAGCCCCAGCATTTT.